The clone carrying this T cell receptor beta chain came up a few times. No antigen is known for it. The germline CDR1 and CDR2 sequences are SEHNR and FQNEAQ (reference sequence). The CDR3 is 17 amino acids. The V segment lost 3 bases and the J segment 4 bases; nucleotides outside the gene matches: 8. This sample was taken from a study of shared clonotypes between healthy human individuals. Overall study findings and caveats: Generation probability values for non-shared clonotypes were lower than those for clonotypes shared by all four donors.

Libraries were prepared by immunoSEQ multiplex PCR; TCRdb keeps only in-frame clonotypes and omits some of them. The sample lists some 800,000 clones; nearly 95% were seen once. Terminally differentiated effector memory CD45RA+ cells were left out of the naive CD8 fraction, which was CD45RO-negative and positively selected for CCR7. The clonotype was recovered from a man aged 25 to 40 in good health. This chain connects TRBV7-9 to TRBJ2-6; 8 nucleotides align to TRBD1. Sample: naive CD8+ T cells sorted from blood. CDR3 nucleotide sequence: TGTGCCAGCAGCTTTACAGGGGGGCGTTTCGGGGCCAACGTCCTGACTTTC. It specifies CASSFTGGRFGANVLTF.